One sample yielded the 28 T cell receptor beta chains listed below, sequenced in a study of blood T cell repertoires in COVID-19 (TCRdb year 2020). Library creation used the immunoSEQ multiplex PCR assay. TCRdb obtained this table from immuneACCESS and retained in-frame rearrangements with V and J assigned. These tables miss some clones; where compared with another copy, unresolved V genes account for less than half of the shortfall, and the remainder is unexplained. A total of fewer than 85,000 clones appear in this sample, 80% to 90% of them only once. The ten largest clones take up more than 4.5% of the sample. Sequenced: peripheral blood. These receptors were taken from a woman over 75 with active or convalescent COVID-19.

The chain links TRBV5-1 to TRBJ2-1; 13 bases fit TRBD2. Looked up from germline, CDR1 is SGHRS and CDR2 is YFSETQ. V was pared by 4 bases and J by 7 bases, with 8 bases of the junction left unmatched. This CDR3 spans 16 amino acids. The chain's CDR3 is CASSTRTSGSSNEQFF. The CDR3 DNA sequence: TGCGCCAGCAGCACCCGGACTAGCGGGAGTTCAAATGAGCAGTTCTTC. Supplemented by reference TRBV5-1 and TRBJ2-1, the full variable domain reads KAGVTQTPRYLIKTRGQQVTLSCSPISGHRSVSWYQQTPGQGLQFLFEYFSETQRNKGNFPGRFSGRQFSNSRSEMNVSTLELGDSALYLCASSTRTSGSSNEQFFGPGTRLTVL.

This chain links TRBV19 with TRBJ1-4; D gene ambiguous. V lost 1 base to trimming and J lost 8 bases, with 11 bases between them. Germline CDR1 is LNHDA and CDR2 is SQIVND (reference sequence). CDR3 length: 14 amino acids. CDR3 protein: CASSIGAGREKLFF. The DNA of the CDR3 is TGTGCCAGTAGTATAGGGGCGGGGAGGGAAAAACTGTTTTTT.

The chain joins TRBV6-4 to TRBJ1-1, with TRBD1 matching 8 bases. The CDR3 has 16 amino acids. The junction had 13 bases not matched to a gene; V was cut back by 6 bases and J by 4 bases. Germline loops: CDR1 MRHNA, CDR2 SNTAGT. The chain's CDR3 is CASSDNPTGVPTEAFF. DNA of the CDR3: TGTGCCAGCAGCGACAACCCGACAGGGGTCCCCACTGAAGCTTTCTTT.

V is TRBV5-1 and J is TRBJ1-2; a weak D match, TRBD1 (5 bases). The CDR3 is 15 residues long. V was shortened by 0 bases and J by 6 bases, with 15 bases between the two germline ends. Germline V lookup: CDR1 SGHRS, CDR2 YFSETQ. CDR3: CASSLDHGGGNGYTF. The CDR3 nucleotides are TGCGCCAGCAGCTTGGATCATGGGGGAGGGAATGGCTACACCTTC. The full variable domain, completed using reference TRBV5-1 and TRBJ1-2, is KAGVTQTPRYLIKTRGQQVTLSCSPISGHRSVSWYQQTPGQGLQFLFEYFSETQRNKGNFPGRFSGRQFSNSRSEMNVSTLELGDSALYLCASSLDHGGGNGYTFGSGTRLTVV.

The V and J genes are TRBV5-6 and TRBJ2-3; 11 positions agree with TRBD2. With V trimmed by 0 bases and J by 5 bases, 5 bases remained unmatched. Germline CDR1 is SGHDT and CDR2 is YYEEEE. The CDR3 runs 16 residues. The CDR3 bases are TGTGCCAGCAGCTTGGCTGGCCTAGCGGGAGGAGATACGCAGTATTTT. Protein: CASSLAGLAGGDTQYF.

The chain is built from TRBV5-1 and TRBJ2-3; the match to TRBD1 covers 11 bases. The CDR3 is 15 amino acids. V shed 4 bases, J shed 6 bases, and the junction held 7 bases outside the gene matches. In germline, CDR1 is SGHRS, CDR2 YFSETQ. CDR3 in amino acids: CASSNGQGATDTQYF. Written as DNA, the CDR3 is TGCGCCAGCAGCAATGGACAGGGGGCAACCGATACGCAGTATTTT.

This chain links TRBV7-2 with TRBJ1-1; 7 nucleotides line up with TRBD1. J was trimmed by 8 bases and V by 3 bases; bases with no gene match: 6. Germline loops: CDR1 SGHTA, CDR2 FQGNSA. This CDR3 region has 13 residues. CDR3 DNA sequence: TGTGCCAGCAGCTTGTCGACAGGGAGAGAAGCTTTCTTT. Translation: CASSLSTGREAFF.

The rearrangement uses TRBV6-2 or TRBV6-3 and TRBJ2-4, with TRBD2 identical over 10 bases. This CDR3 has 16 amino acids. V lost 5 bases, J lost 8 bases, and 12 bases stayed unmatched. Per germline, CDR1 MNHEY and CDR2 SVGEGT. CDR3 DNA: TGTGCCAGCAGTCGTCCCCCTAGCGGGGGCCGGGACATTCAGTACTTC. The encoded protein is CASSRPPSGGRDIQYF.

The DNA for the CDR3 is TGTGCCAGCAGCCAAGGGACAGGTCGATACGAGCAGTACTTC. The encoded protein is CASSQGTGRYEQYF. The chain joins TRBV3-1 (or the pseudogene TRBV3-2) to TRBJ2-7; TRBD1 matches 7 bases. CDR3 length: 14 residues. J was trimmed by 4 bases and V by 1 base; bases with no gene match: 4. Germline values: CDR1 LGHDT, CDR2 YNNKEL (reference sequence).

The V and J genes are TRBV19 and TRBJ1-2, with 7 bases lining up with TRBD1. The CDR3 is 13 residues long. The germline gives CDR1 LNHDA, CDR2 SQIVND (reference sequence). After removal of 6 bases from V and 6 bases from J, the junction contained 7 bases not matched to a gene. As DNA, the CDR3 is TGTGCCAGTAGGATACAGGGGTGGGATGGCTACACCTTC. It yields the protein CASRIQGWDGYTF.

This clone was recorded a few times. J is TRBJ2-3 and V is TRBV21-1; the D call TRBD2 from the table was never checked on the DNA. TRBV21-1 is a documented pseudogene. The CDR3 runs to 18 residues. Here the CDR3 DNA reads TGTGCCAGCAGCAAAAGGGGAACTAGCGGGAGGCACACAGATACGCAGTATTTT. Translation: CASSKRGTSGRHTDTQYF.

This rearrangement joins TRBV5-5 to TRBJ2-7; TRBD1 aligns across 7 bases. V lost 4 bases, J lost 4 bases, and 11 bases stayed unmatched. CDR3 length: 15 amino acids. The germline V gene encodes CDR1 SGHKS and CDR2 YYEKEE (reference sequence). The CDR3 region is CASSTTTGYLYEQYF. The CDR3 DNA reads TGTGCCAGCAGCACCACGACAGGGTATTTGTACGAGCAGTACTTC.

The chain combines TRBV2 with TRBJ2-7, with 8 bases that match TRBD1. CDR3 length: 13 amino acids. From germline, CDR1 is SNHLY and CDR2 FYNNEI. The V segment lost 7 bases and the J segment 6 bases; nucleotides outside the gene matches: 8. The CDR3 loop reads CASTGQGLTEQYF. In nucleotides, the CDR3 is TGTGCCAGCACCGGACAGGGTTTGACCGAGCAGTACTTC.

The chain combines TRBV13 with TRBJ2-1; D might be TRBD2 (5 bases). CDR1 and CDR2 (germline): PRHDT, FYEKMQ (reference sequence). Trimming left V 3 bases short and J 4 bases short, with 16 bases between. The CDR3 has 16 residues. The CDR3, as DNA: TGTGCCAGCAGCTTCCCAACCCACCCGGGATACAATGAGCAGTTCTTC. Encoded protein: CASSFPTHPGYNEQFF. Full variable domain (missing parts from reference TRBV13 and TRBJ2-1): AAGVIQSPRHLIKEKRETATLKCYPIPRHDTVYWYQQGPGQDPQFLISFYEKMQSDKGSIPDRFSAQQFSDYHSELNMSSLELGDSALYFCASSFPTHPGYNEQFFGPGTRLTVL.

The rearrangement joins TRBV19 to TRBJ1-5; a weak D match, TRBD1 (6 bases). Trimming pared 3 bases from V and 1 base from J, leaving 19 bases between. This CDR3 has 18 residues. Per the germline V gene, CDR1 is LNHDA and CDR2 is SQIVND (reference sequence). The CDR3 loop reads CASSILTGARSSNQPQHF. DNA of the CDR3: TGTGCCAGTAGTATTCTGACAGGCGCTCGAAGCAGCAATCAGCCCCAGCATTTT. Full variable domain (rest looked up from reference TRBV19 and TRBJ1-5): DGGITQSPKYLFRKEGQNVTLSCEQNLNHDAMYWYRQDPGQGLRLIYYSQIVNDFQKGDIAEGYSVSREKKESFPLTVTSAQKNPTAFYLCASSILTGARSSNQPQHFGDGTRLSIL.

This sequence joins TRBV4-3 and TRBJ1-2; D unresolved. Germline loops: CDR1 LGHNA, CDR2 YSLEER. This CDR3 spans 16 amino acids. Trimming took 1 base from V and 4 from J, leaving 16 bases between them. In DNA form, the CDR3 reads TGCGCCAGCAGCCAAGGCCTCCTTGGGCTCGGCTATGGCTACACCTTC. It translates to CASSQGLLGLGYGYTF.

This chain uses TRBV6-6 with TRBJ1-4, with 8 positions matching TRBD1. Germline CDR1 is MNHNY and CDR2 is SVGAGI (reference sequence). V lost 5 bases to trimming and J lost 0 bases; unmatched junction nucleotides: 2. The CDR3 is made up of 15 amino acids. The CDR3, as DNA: TGTGCCAGCAGTGCACAGGGGGCAACTAATGAAAAACTGTTTTTT. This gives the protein CASSAQGATNEKLFF.

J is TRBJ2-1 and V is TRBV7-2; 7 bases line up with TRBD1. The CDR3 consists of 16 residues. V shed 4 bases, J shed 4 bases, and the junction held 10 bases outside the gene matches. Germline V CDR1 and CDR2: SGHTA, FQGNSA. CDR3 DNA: TGTGCCAGCAGCTCCTTAAGACAGGGCCCATACAATGAGCAGTTCTTC. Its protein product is CASSSLRQGPYNEQFF.

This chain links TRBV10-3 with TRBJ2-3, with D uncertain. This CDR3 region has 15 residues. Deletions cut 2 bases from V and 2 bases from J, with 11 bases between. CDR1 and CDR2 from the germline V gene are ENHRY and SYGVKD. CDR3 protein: CAISERVDLTDTQYF. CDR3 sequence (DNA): TGTGCCATCAGTGAGCGGGTTGACCTCACAGATACGCAGTATTTT.

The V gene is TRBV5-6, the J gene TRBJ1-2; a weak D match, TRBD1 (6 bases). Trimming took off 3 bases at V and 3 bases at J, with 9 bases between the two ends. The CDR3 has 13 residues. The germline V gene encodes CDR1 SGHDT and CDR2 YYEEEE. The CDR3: CASSWAGDYGYTF. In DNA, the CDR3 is TGTGCCAGCAGCTGGGCAGGGGACTATGGCTACACCTTC.

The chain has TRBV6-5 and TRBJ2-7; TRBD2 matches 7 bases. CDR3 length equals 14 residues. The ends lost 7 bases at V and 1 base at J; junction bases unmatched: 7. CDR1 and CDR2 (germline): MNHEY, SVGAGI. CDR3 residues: CASTAGEGSYEQYF. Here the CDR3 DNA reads TGTGCCAGCACCGCCGGGGAGGGTTCCTACGAGCAGTACTTC.

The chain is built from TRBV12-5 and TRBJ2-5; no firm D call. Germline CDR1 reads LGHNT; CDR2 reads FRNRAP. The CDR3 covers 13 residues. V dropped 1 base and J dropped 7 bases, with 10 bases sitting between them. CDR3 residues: CASGLGPSGTQYF. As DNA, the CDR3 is TGTGCTAGTGGTTTGGGCCCATCCGGGACCCAGTACTTC.

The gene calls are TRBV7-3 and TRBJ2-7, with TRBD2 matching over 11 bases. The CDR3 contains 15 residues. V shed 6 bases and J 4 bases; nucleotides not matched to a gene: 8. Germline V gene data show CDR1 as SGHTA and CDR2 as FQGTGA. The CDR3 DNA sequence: TGTGCCAGCAGTCCGATAGCGGGAGGGTATTACGAGCAGTACTTC. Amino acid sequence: CASSPIAGGYYEQYF.

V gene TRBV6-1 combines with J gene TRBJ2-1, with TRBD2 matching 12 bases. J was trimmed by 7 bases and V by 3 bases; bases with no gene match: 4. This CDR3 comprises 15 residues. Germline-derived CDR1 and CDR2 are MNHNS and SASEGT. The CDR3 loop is CASSDGLAGGNEQFF. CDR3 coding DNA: TGTGCCAGCAGTGATGGCCTAGCGGGGGGGAATGAGCAGTTCTTC.

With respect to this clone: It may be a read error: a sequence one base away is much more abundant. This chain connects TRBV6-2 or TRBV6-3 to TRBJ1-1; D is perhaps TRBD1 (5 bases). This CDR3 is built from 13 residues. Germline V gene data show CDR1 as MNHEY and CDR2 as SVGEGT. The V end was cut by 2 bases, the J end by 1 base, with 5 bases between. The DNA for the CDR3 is TGTGCCAGCAGTTACCAGGGGAACACTGAAGCTTTCTTT. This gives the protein CASSYQGNTEAFF.

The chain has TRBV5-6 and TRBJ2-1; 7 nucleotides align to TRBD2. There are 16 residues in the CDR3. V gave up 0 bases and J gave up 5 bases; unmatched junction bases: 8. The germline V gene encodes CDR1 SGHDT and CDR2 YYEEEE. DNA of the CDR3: TGTGCCAGCAGCTTGGGGCCTGGACTAGGCCACAATGAGCAGTTCTTC. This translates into CASSLGPGLGHNEQFF.

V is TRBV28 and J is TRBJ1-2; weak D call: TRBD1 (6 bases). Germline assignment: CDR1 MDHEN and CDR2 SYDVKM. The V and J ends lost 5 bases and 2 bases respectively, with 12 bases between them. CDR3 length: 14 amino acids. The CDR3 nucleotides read TGTGCCAGCAGTCCCAATACAGGGAACTATGGCTACACCTTC. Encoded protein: CASSPNTGNYGYTF.

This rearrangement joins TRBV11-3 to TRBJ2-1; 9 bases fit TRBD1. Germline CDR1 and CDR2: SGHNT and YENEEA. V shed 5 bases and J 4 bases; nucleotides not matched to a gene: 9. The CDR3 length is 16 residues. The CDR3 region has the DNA TGTGCCAGCAGCGCGGGACAGGGACGAATTTACAATGAGCAGTTCTTC. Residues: CASSAGQGRIYNEQFF.